A single sample is the source of the 31 T cell receptor beta chains below, sequenced in a study of human T cells and chemical hapten exposure. TCRdb re-called the RACE reads through MiXCR, storing one row per CDR3 protein. The table shows a few hundred thousand distinct CDR3 sequences, with around 7.3% occurring only once. Time point specified: pre-sensitization, week 0. Sample treatment: therapeutic diphenylcyclopropenone sensitization with weekly scalp DPC. The source was whole blood, collected in connection with sensitization to the hapten diphenylcyclopropenone (DPC). Receptors originate from a man younger than 35 with alopecia areata. Some clones in this sample may be carry-over from other donors' samples.

This chain links TRBV27 with TRBJ2-1, with D perhaps matching TRBD1 or TRBD2 (5 bases each). This CDR3 contains 12 residues. With 3 bases removed from V and 10 bases from J, the gap between germline ends came to 10 bases. Germline assignment: CDR1 MNHEY and CDR2 SMNVEV (reference sequence). CDR3 sequence: CASSFAWGEQFF. As DNA, the CDR3 is TGTGCCAGCAGTTTCGCATGGGGGGAGCAGTTCTTC.

The chain has TRBV10-3 and TRBJ1-1, with 9 bases identical to TRBD1. This CDR3 has 15 amino acids. The ends lost 4 bases at V and 5 bases at J; junction bases unmatched: 8. From germline, CDR1 is ENHRY and CDR2 SYGVKD. CDR3 nucleotides: TGTGCCATCAGTGTTGGGGACAGGGTAATGACTGAAGCTTTCTTT. Encoded protein: CAISVGDRVMTEAFF.

The rearrangement uses TRBV7-2 and TRBJ1-5; 8 bases are shared with TRBD1. This CDR3 contains 18 residues. CDR1 and CDR2 from the germline V gene are SGHTA and FQGNSA. The J segment lost 1 base and the V segment lost 5 bases, leaving 13 bases of the junction unmatched. CDR3 sequence: CASSPETGAAPSNQPQHF. In DNA form, the CDR3 reads TGTGCCAGCAGCCCGGAGACAGGGGCGGCCCCCAGCAATCAGCCCCAGCATTTT.

Ten or more counts support this clonotype. This chain connects TRBV5-4 to TRBJ1-1; 9 bases are shared with TRBD1. V was clipped by 4 bases and J by 4 bases; unmatched bases: 5. CDR3 size: 14 residues. Germline V lookup: CDR1 SGHNT, CDR2 YYREEE (reference sequence). The CDR3 DNA reads as TGTGCCAGCAGCACAGGGGGCGTGGGCACTGAAGCTTTCTTT. Translating it yields CASSTGGVGTEAFF.

This clonotype was detected only a few times. The gene calls are TRBV6-5 and TRBJ2-4, with TRBD1 matching over 8 bases. CDR1 is MNHEY, CDR2 SVGAGI, per germline. J was trimmed by 9 bases and V by 2 bases; bases with no gene match: 6. CDR3 length equals 14 residues. CDR3 bases: TGTGCCAGCAGTTACCTGACAGGGGATGGCATTCAGTACTTC. Translating it yields CASSYLTGDGIQYF.

This clonotype was seen more than once but under ten times. V gene TRBV18 combines with J gene TRBJ2-1, with 11 bases that match TRBD2. J was trimmed by 1 base and V by 1 base; bases with no gene match: 0. CDR3 size: 16 residues. Germline CDR1 reads KGHSH; CDR2 reads LQKENI. CDR3 protein: CASSPRLAGSYNEQFF. The CDR3 coding sequence is TGTGCCAGCTCACCACGACTAGCGGGGTCCTACAATGAGCAGTTCTTC.

The V gene is TRBV19, the J gene TRBJ2-5, with D tentatively TRBD2 (6 bases). This CDR3 is built from 12 residues. V lost 6 bases and J lost 4, with 9 bases in between. Germline-derived CDR1 and CDR2 are LNHDA and SQIVND (reference sequence). CDR3 amino acids: CASRLAGETQYF. The CDR3 coding sequence is TGTGCCAGTAGACTAGCAGGAGAGACCCAGTACTTC.

The V call is TRBV6-5, the J call TRBJ1-2; D gene unclear. The ends were cut back, 7 bases at V and 7 bases at J, with 13 bases in the middle. Germline CDR1 MNHEY, CDR2 SVGAGI. The CDR3 consists of 12 residues. The CDR3 DNA follows: TGTGCCAGCACTGGAGGCCGTGCTGGCTACACCTTC. Encoded protein: CASTGGRAGYTF.

This clonotype was counted ten times or more. The chain employs TRBV9 and TRBJ2-5, with 9 bases lining up with TRBD1. The CDR3 has 15 residues. The V and J ends lost 3 bases and 3 bases, in that order; junction bases with no gene match: 6. Germline lookup yields CDR1 SGDLS and CDR2 YYNGEE. CDR3 DNA sequence: TGTGCCAGCAGCGCGGACGGACAGGGGAAAGAGACCCAGTACTTC. Translation gives CASSADGQGKETQYF.

This clonotype turned up a few times. The J gene is TRBJ2-3, the V gene TRBV18, with TRBD2 matching 7 bases. V lost 5 bases, J lost 6 bases, and 14 bases stayed unmatched. The CDR3 runs to 16 residues. CDR1 and CDR2 (germline): KGHSH, LQKENI. CDR3 residues: CASSERSGVAPDTQYF. In DNA form, the CDR3 reads TGTGCCAGCTCAGAGAGGAGCGGGGTAGCGCCGGATACGCAGTATTTT.

The V call is TRBV7-2, the J call TRBJ2-1, with TRBD1 matching over 10 bases. In germline, CDR1 is SGHTA, CDR2 FQGNSA. J was trimmed by 3 bases and V by 3 bases; bases with no gene match: 5. CDR3 length equals 16 residues. Here the CDR3 reads CASSFPGTGVYNEQFF. The CDR3 region has the DNA TGTGCCAGCAGCTTCCCCGGGACAGGGGTCTACAATGAGCAGTTCTTC.

This clonotype was found many times. V gene TRBV6-2 or TRBV6-3 combines with J gene TRBJ1-2; TRBD1 is a possible D gene (5 bases). Germline V lookup: CDR1 MNHEY, CDR2 SVGEGT. V lost 2 bases to trimming and J lost 4 bases, with 20 bases between them. CDR3 length: 17 amino acids. CDR3 amino acids: CASSYRGSRIGSYGYTF. The DNA for the CDR3 is TGTGCCAGCAGTTACAGGGGATCGCGTATCGGGTCCTATGGCTACACCTTC.

The rearrangement joins TRBV4-1 to TRBJ2-2; D remains ambiguous. The germline CDR1 and CDR2 sequences are MGHRA and YSYEKL. Trimming removed 3 bases from V and 0 bases from J, with 11 bases in between. The CDR3 loop spans 16 amino acids. In DNA form, the CDR3 reads TGCGCCAGCAGCCACCCCTGGAGTTCGAACACCGGGGAGCTGTTTTTT. This encodes CASSHPWSSNTGELFF.

This clonotype was counted a few times. The chain uses TRBV2 and TRBJ2-2; tentatively, D is TRBD1 (6 bases). V was trimmed by 7 bases and J by 4 bases, leaving 19 bases between them. CDR1 is SNHLY and CDR2 is FYNNEI in the germline V gene. The CDR3 covers 16 residues. The CDR3 reads CASKFDRSRGTGELFF. The CDR3, as DNA: TGTGCCAGCAAATTCGACAGGTCGCGCGGCACCGGGGAGCTGTTTTTT. The complete variable domain, with remaining parts taken from reference TRBV2 and TRBJ2-2, reads EPEVTQTPSHQVTQMGQEVILRCVPISNHLYFYWYRQILGQKVEFLVSFYNNEISEKSEIFDDQFSVERPDGSNFTLKIRSTKLEDSAMYFCASKFDRSRGTGELFFGEGSRLTVL.

In its sample, this clonotype was seen a few times. The genes are TRBV12-3 or TRBV12-4 and TRBJ1-2; 7 positions match TRBD1. The trim removed 0 bases at V and 3 bases at J, leaving 7 bases unmatched. The CDR3 runs to 16 residues. CDR3 nucleotides: TGTGCCAGCAGTTTAGCGTTAGGGGGCGCCGACTATGGCTACACCTTC. Protein sequence: CASSLALGGADYGYTF.

This clonotype showed up just a few times. The genes are TRBV4-3 and TRBJ1-4; perhaps TRBD1 as D (6 bases). This CDR3 comprises 18 residues. CDR1 is LGHNA and CDR2 is YSLEER in the germline V gene. V was trimmed by 6 bases and J by 8 bases, leaving 28 bases between them. The CDR3 is CASSEERDMGGPGEKLFF. CDR3 DNA sequence: TGCGCCAGCAGTGAAGAGCGGGACATGGGCGGTCCGGGGGAAAAACTGTTTTTT.

The chain couples TRBV29-1 to TRBJ1-2; D may be TRBD1 (5 bases). Trimming stripped 2 bases from V and 3 bases from J, with 16 bases between. The CDR3 totals 15 residues. Germline-derived CDR1 and CDR2 are SQVTM and ANQGSEA. CDR3: CSVEYVQGLDYGYTF. The DNA of the CDR3 is TGCAGCGTTGAATATGTGCAGGGCCTTGACTATGGCTACACCTTC.

This clonotype was seen ten or more times. The chain uses TRBV10-3 and TRBJ1-3; D is perhaps TRBD1 (5 bases). In germline, CDR1 is ENHRY, CDR2 SYGVKD. The CDR3 runs to 15 residues. Trimming took off 10 bases at V and 0 bases at J, with 16 bases between the two ends. This CDR3 is CATSGTELSGNTIYF. CDR3 DNA: TGTGCCACCTCCGGGACGGAGCTCTCTGGAAACACCATATATTTT.

This clonotype was detected ten times or more. The V and J genes are TRBV7-2 and TRBJ1-2, with D perhaps matching TRBD1 (5 bases). V shed 0 bases and J shed 4 bases, with 12 bases lying between them. Germline V gives CDR1 SGHTA, CDR2 FQGNSA. The CDR3 consists of 15 residues. The CDR3 protein is CASSLAMGGTYGYTF. The CDR3 DNA is TGTGCCAGCAGCTTAGCAATGGGGGGAACCTATGGCTACACCTTC.

The V gene is TRBV25-1, the J gene TRBJ1-2, with D maybe TRBD1 (6 bases). CDR1 is MGHDK and CDR2 is SYGVNS in the germline V gene. The CDR3 is made up of 14 amino acids. V shed 4 bases and J shed 3 bases, with 12 bases lying between them. The CDR3 bases are TGTGCCAGCAGTGTTCCGCGACAGGACTATGGCTACACCTTC. Its protein product is CASSVPRQDYGYTF.

The J gene is TRBJ1-2, the V gene TRBV2; D call uncertain. This CDR3 comprises 13 residues. Between the trimmed V and J ends, which lost 10 bases and 4 bases, there was a span of 16 bases. The germline gives CDR1 SNHLY, CDR2 FYNNEI. CDR3 sequence: CATNVPPVYGYTF. The CDR3 DNA follows: TGTGCCACCAACGTACCACCGGTCTATGGCTACACCTTC.

The V gene is TRBV6-2 or TRBV6-3, the J gene TRBJ1-2, with D possibly being TRBD1 (6 bases). The CDR3 extends over 13 amino acids. Germline V gene sequence: CDR1 MNHEY, CDR2 SVGEGT. The V end was cut by 2 bases, the J end by 4 bases, with 8 bases between. In DNA form, the CDR3 reads TGTGCCAGCAGTTACCGGGACATCTATGGCTACACCTTC. Amino acids: CASSYRDIYGYTF.

This clonotype has a count of ten or more. The chain's CDR3 is CASSSDGEETQYF. CDR3 DNA: TGTGCCAGTAGTTCCGACGGGGAAGAGACCCAGTACTTC. This chain connects TRBV19 to TRBJ2-5; D perhaps matches TRBD2 (5 bases). The ends were cut back, 5 bases at V and 3 bases at J, with 10 bases in the middle. This CDR3 region has 13 residues. Germline V gene lookup returns CDR1 LNHDA and CDR2 SQIVND (reference sequence).

V and J are TRBV20-1 and TRBJ1-3; TRBD1 matches at 11 bases. This CDR3 comprises 14 residues. Germline V gene data show CDR1 as DFQATT and CDR2 as SNEGSKA (reference sequence). Losses at the gene ends were 6 bases for V and 0 bases for J; bases not matched to a gene: 1. The CDR3 loop reads CSADRGLSGNTIYF. The CDR3 bases are TGCAGTGCGGACAGGGGGCTCTCTGGAAACACCATATATTTT.

The V call is TRBV7-8, the J call TRBJ2-1, with 10 bases identical to TRBD1. J lost 5 bases, V lost 8 bases, and 3 bases had no gene match. Germline CDR1 reads SGHVS; CDR2 reads FQNEAQ. This CDR3 has 13 amino acids. CDR3 bases: TGTGCCAGCGGACAGGGGGTCGACAATGAGCAGTTCTTC. This codes for CASGQGVDNEQFF.

Many counts were recorded for this clonotype. This sequence joins TRBV29-1 and TRBJ1-4; a weak D match, TRBD1 (5 bases). CDR3 size: 13 residues. CDR1 is SQVTM, CDR2 ANQGSEA, per germline. Trimming took 4 bases from V and 0 from J, leaving 6 bases between them. The CDR3 coding sequence is TGCAGCGTTGGACAGTCAACTAATGAAAAACTGTTTTTT. As protein: CSVGQSTNEKLFF.

The V gene is TRBV14, the J gene TRBJ1-4; D may be TRBD1 (5 bases). CDR3 length equals 18 residues. The V end lost 1 base, the J end lost 0 bases, and 15 bases lay between the germline ends. The germline gives CDR1 SGHDN, CDR2 FVKESK. This CDR3 reads CASSQGQTSLATNEKLFF. The CDR3 nucleotides are TGTGCCAGCAGCCAAGGACAGACATCCCTAGCAACTAATGAAAAACTGTTTTTT.

This clonotype is a singleton in its sample. The chain is built from TRBV20-1 and TRBJ1-1, with D possibly being TRBD1 (5 bases). The CDR3 consists of 13 residues. V was shortened by 1 base and J by 2 bases, with 8 bases between the two germline ends. Germline V lookup: CDR1 DFQATT, CDR2 SNEGSKA (reference sequence). The CDR3 DNA reads as TGCAGTGCTAGAGCCAGGGTAAACACTGAAGCTTTCTTT. Translation gives CSARARVNTEAFF.

The CDR3 sequence is CSVAPGAIEQFF. DNA of the CDR3: TGCAGCGTTGCCCCGGGGGCCATCGAGCAGTTCTTC. The gene calls are TRBV29-1 and TRBJ2-1; D may correspond to TRBD1 or TRBD2 (6 bases each). Germline V gene data show CDR1 as SQVTM and CDR2 as ANQGSEA. V was trimmed by 4 bases and J by 10 bases, leaving 14 bases between them. The CDR3 is made up of 12 amino acids.

This clonotype was seen only a few times. The chain joins TRBV27 to TRBJ1-5; 7 nucleotides agree with TRBD1. The CDR3 sequence is 16 residues long. Trimming took 3 bases from V and 3 from J; bases not matched to a gene: 8. Germline V gene sequence: CDR1 MNHEY, CDR2 SMNVEV (reference sequence). CDR3: CASSLHGDSYNQPQHF. The CDR3 bases are TGTGCCAGCAGTTTGCACGGGGACAGCTACAATCAGCCCCAGCATTTT.

V and J are TRBV5-4 and TRBJ1-2, with D possibly TRBD1 on 5 matching bases. The CDR3 runs to 16 residues. Trimming removed 4 bases at V and 3 bases at J, with 19 bases between. Germline CDR1 and CDR2: SGHNT and YYREEE (reference sequence). The CDR3 is CASSPRVGGADYGYTF. The CDR3 nucleotides read TGTGCCAGCAGCCCCAGGGTCGGCGGGGCTGACTATGGCTACACCTTC.